The 31 T cell receptor beta chains in this list originate from one sample, sequenced in a study of cytomegalovirus exposure and HLA in healthy donors. The PCR had 60 Vbeta and 13 Jbeta primers. Profiled with immunoSEQ multiplex PCR; TCRdb holds only in-frame clones, not every one. Of approximately 160,000 clones in the sample, about three quarters were seen once. The specimen was PBMCs. These receptors came from a woman aged 40 to 50 in good health and CMV-seropositive.

Only one count was recorded for this clone. The chain links TRBV27 to TRBJ2-3; 12 bases are a match to TRBD2. This CDR3 contains 15 residues. Germline CDR1 reads MNHEY; CDR2 reads SMNVEV (reference sequence). J was trimmed by 1 base and V by 4 bases; bases with no gene match: 0. The CDR3: CASSWTSGGTDTQYF. CDR3 in DNA: TGTGCCAGCAGTTGGACTAGCGGGGGCACAGATACGCAGTATTTT.

V usage is TRBV20-1 and J usage is TRBJ2-3; D is undetermined. The CDR3 spans 11 residues. The V end was cut by 4 bases, the J end by 6 bases, with 8 bases between. Germline CDR1 and CDR2: DFQATT and SNEGSKA (reference sequence). The CDR3 is CSATIADTQYF. DNA for the CDR3: TGCAGTGCTACGATAGCCGATACGCAGTATTTT.

Only one count was recorded for this clone. V gene TRBV7-9 combines with J gene TRBJ1-2; D possibly corresponds to TRBD1 (6 bases). CDR3 size: 11 residues. The germline V gene encodes CDR1 SEHNR and CDR2 FQNEAQ (reference sequence). V was cut by 4 bases and J by 14 bases, with 14 bases left in between. CDR3 region: CASSSLGAETF. CDR3 DNA sequence: TGTGCCAGCAGCTCACTGGGGGCCGAAACCTTC. The full variable domain, completed using reference TRBV7-9 and TRBJ1-2, is DTGVSQNPRHKITKRGQNVTFRCDPISEHNRLYWYRQTLGQGPEFLTYFQNEAQLEKSRLLSDRFSAERPKGSFSTLEIQRTEQGDSAMYLCASSSLGAETFGSGTRLTVV.

The V call is TRBV7-2, the J call TRBJ1-1, with 9 bases identical to TRBD1. The J segment lost 6 bases and the V segment lost 2 bases, leaving 4 bases of the junction unmatched. Germline V lookup: CDR1 SGHTA, CDR2 FQGNSA. The CDR3 spans 14 residues. CDR3 DNA: TGTGCCAGCAGCTTAAATACAGGGGGCCCTGAAGCTTTCTTT. Translating it yields CASSLNTGGPEAFF.

The genes are TRBV29-1 and TRBJ2-1; the match to TRBD1 covers 9 bases. CDR1 and CDR2 (germline): SQVTM, ANQGSEA. This CDR3 is 14 amino acids long. J lost 7 bases, V lost 5 bases, and 9 bases had no gene match. This CDR3 reads CSVYGTGSPNEQFF. CDR3 nucleotides: TGCAGCGTTTATGGGACAGGGAGTCCGAATGAGCAGTTCTTC.

The chain recombines TRBV21-1 with TRBJ2-7; the table's D call of TRBD2 was not tested on the DNA. TRBV21-1 is termed a pseudogene. This CDR3 has 18 residues. The CDR3 spells CASSKGKGIAQMPYEQYF. The CDR3 DNA reads TGTGCCAGCAGCAAGGGGAAGGGAATAGCGCAGATGCCCTACGAGCAGTACTTC.

The chain carries TRBV7-9 and TRBJ2-2; a possible D gene is TRBD1 (5 bases). Trimming removed 1 base from V and 4 bases from J, with 10 bases in between. The CDR3 sequence is 15 residues long. CDR1 is SEHNR, CDR2 FQNEAQ, per germline (reference sequence). The DNA for the CDR3 is TGTGCCAGCAGCTTAGACGGACAAATCACCGGGGAGCTGTTTTTT. Translating gives CASSLDGQITGELFF.

As DNA, the CDR3 is TGCGCCAGCAGCCAAGGCCAGACAGGGGTCTATGGCTACACCTTC. It is translated as CASSQGQTGVYGYTF. J is TRBJ1-2 and V is TRBV4-3; 8 nucleotides line up with TRBD1. The junction had 5 bases not matched to a gene; V was cut back by 1 base and J by 4 bases. Looked up from germline, CDR1 is LGHNA and CDR2 is YSLEER. CDR3 size: 15 residues.

This chain links TRBV6-1 with TRBJ1-3; no clear D. V lost 1 base and J 0 bases, leaving 10 bases between the germline ends. Germline CDR1 MNHNS, CDR2 SASEGT. The CDR3 is made up of 16 amino acids. In DNA, the CDR3 is TGTGCCAGCAGTGAAGGGGCAGCCAACTCTGGAAACACCATATATTTT. It specifies CASSEGAANSGNTIYF.

The V and J genes are TRBV28 and TRBJ1-2, with D perhaps TRBD1 (5 bases). This CDR3 is built from 14 residues. The germline CDR1 and CDR2 sequences are MDHEN and SYDVKM. V lost 7 bases to trimming and J lost 4 bases, with 16 bases between them. Written as DNA, the CDR3 is TGTGCCAGCAACATTGGAGCAGGGATCTATGGCTACACCTTC. It yields the protein CASNIGAGIYGYTF.

The J gene is TRBJ2-3, the V gene TRBV5-1; 11 positions match TRBD2. The CDR3 is 13 residues long. V shed 4 bases and J 9 bases; nucleotides not matched to a gene: 4. Germline values: CDR1 SGHRS, CDR2 YFSETQ. In DNA, the CDR3 is TGCGCCAGCAGCCCGGGACTAGCGGACACGCAGTATTTT. As protein: CASSPGLADTQYF.

The chain recombines TRBV27 with TRBJ1-2, with D perhaps matching TRBD1 (5 bases). The CDR3 length is 15 residues. Germline CDR1 and CDR2: MNHEY and SMNVEV (reference sequence). Deletions cut 5 bases from V and 6 bases from J, with 19 bases between. The CDR3: CASSPRDFPANGYTF. DNA for the CDR3: TGTGCCAGCAGTCCCCGGGACTTCCCTGCGAATGGCTACACCTTC.

The chain has TRBV7-9 and TRBJ1-4; D ambiguous. Germline V gives CDR1 SEHNR, CDR2 FQNEAQ (reference sequence). The CDR3 loop spans 14 amino acids. Trimming removed 5 bases from V and 4 bases from J, with 11 bases in between. The CDR3: CASSPPGYNEKLFF. The CDR3, as DNA: TGTGCCAGCAGCCCCCCAGGCTATAATGAAAAACTGTTTTTT. Full variable domain (remainder filled in from reference TRBV7-9 and TRBJ1-4): DTGVSQNPRHKITKRGQNVTFRCDPISEHNRLYWYRQTLGQGPEFLTYFQNEAQLEKSRLLSDRFSAERPKGSFSTLEIQRTEQGDSAMYLCASSPPGYNEKLFFGSGTQLSVL.

This chain joins TRBV28 and TRBJ1-2, with 12 bases that match TRBD1. V dropped 4 bases and J dropped 7; count of bases not matched to a gene: 4. There are 14 residues in the CDR3. Germline lookup yields CDR1 MDHEN and CDR2 SYDVKM. This CDR3 reads CASSSGQGAGGYTF. CDR3 nucleotides: TGTGCCAGCAGTTCGGGACAGGGGGCAGGTGGCTACACCTTC.

The chain links TRBV27 to TRBJ2-1; maybe TRBD2 (6 bases). The CDR3 is 15 residues long. In germline, CDR1 is MNHEY, CDR2 SMNVEV (reference sequence). Trimming took 5 bases from V and 5 from J, leaving 16 bases between them. In DNA form, the CDR3 reads TGTGCCAGCAGTCCCTACGGGCGGGAAGACAATGAGCAGTTCTTC. This encodes CASSPYGREDNEQFF.

The CDR3 DNA follows: TGTGCCAGCAGCGTGGATGGCGGGACTGAAGCTTTCTTT. Protein sequence: CASSVDGGTEAFF. The chain couples TRBV9 to TRBJ1-1; D not resolved. Germline-derived CDR1 and CDR2 are SGDLS and YYNGEE. Trimming took 2 bases from V and 5 from J, leaving 10 bases between them. CDR3 length: 13 amino acids.

V gene TRBV15 combines with J gene TRBJ2-3; 9 positions match TRBD2. Losses at the gene ends were 9 bases for V and 10 bases for J; bases not matched to a gene: 11. This CDR3 is built from 13 residues. Germline V CDR1 and CDR2: LNHNV, YYDKDF (reference sequence). CDR3 in amino acids: CATGRGGLDAQYF. DNA for the CDR3: TGTGCCACTGGGCGGGGGGGCCTCGACGCGCAGTATTTT. The variable domain in full, completed from reference TRBV15 and TRBJ2-3, reads DAMVIQNPRYQVTQFGKPVTLSCSQTLNHNVMYWYQQKSSQAPKLLFHYYDKDFNNEADTPDNFQSRRPNTSFCFLDIRSPGLGDTAMYLCATGRGGLDAQYFGPGTRLTVL.

The chain couples TRBV2 to TRBJ2-5, with 8 bases lining up with TRBD2. The ends lost 1 base at V and 7 bases at J; junction bases unmatched: 11. Germline CDR1 reads SNHLY; CDR2 reads FYNNEI. The CDR3 covers 16 residues. The CDR3 DNA sequence: TGTGCCAGCAGTGAAGTTGTTAGCGGGGTTGGGGGGACCCAGTACTTC. This sequence encodes CASSEVVSGVGGTQYF.

This rearrangement joins TRBV28 to TRBJ1-5; D not resolved. This CDR3 spans 12 amino acids. V gave up 7 bases and J gave up 3 bases, with 7 bases separating them. Germline-derived CDR1 and CDR2 are MDHEN and SYDVKM. CDR3 protein: CASTSTNQPQHF. The CDR3 nucleotides are TGTGCCAGCACCAGTACCAATCAGCCCCAGCATTTT.

This chain uses TRBV9 with TRBJ2-3; 13 bases match TRBD2. V gave up 0 bases and J gave up 0 bases; unmatched junction bases: 13. The CDR3 contains 21 residues. Germline CDR1 SGDLS, CDR2 YYNGEE. CDR3 bases: TGTGCCAGCAGCGTAGCTACAAGGGTTGGGACTAGCGGGGTAAGCACAGATACGCAGTATTTT. Translating gives CASSVATRVGTSGVSTDTQYF.

The V gene is TRBV9, the J gene TRBJ2-7, with D hard to call. Germline lookup yields CDR1 SGDLS and CDR2 YYNGEE. CDR3 length equals 14 residues. V was cut by 4 bases and J by 6 bases, with 17 bases left in between. The CDR3 loop is CASSPSYARSEQYF. The CDR3 bases are TGTGCCAGCAGCCCCTCCTATGCGCGTAGCGAGCAGTACTTC. Combining the CDR3 with reference TRBV9 and TRBJ2-7 gives the whole variable domain DSGVTQTPKHLITATGQRVTLRCSPRSGDLSVYWYQQSLDQGLQFLIQYYNGEERAKGNILERFSAQQFPDLHSELNLSSLELGDSALYFCASSPSYARSEQYFGPGTRLTVT.

This clone appeared a few times. The V and J genes are TRBV5-1 and TRBJ1-2, with a weak D call TRBD1 (5 bases). From germline, CDR1 is SGHRS and CDR2 YFSETQ. The V end was cut by 2 bases, the J end by 6 bases, with 11 bases between. The CDR3 runs to 13 residues. The CDR3 region is CASSFGGADGYTF. The CDR3, as DNA: TGCGCCAGCAGCTTTGGAGGGGCAGATGGCTACACCTTC.

This chain links TRBV5-6 with TRBJ2-7; D is possibly TRBD2 (5 bases). Germline loops: CDR1 SGHDT, CDR2 YYEEEE. Trimming shortened V by 0 bases and J by 3 bases, and 7 bases separated the two germline ends. The CDR3 extends over 13 amino acids. For the CDR3, the DNA is TGTGCCAGCAGCTTGGGAGGGAACTACGAGCAGTACTTC. Its translation is CASSLGGNYEQYF. Variable domain in full (rest from reference TRBV5-6 and TRBJ2-7): DAGVTQSPTHLIKTRGQQVTLRCSPKSGHDTVSWYQQALGQGPQFIFQYYEEEERQRGNFPDRFSGHQFPNYSSELNVNALLLGDSALYLCASSLGGNYEQYFGPGTRLTVT.

The rearrangement uses TRBV9 and TRBJ1-5; 7 bases line up with TRBD1. Germline lookup yields CDR1 SGDLS and CDR2 YYNGEE. This CDR3 contains 16 residues. The junction had 10 bases not matched to a gene; V was cut back by 0 bases and J by 7 bases. DNA of the CDR3: TGTGCCAGCAGCGTAGTTGACAGGGTGTTGCGACAGCCCCAGCATTTT. Protein product: CASSVVDRVLRQPQHF.

The V and J genes are TRBV5-1 and TRBJ2-3; 7 nucleotides align to TRBD1. Germline CDR1 reads SGHRS; CDR2 reads YFSETQ. V shed 7 bases, J shed 1 base, and the junction held 6 bases outside the gene matches. The CDR3 sequence is 14 residues long. The CDR3 region is CASGRQGGTDTQYF. CDR3 DNA: TGCGCCAGCGGTCGGCAGGGGGGCACAGATACGCAGTATTTT.

The rearrangement links TRBV6-5 to TRBJ2-7; tentatively, D is TRBD2 (5 bases). Germline V gives CDR1 MNHEY, CDR2 SVGAGI. The V end lost 6 bases, the J end lost 1 base, and 10 bases lay between the germline ends. The CDR3 length is 13 residues. CDR3: CASRTGGSYEQYF. CDR3 bases: TGTGCCAGCAGGACTGGCGGGTCCTACGAGCAGTACTTC.

This sequence joins TRBV6-5 and TRBJ1-5; the D gene is possibly TRBD1 (6 bases). CDR3 length: 13 residues. V shed 6 bases and J shed 4 bases, with 10 bases lying between them. Germline V CDR1 and CDR2: MNHEY, SVGAGI. CDR3 coding DNA: TGTGCCAGCAGCACAGGGTCAAATCAGCCCCAGCATTTT. Its translation is CASSTGSNQPQHF.

The chain carries TRBV28 and TRBJ1-2; D ambiguous. V lost 6 bases to trimming and J lost 6 bases, with 11 bases between them. CDR1 and CDR2 from the germline V gene are MDHEN and SYDVKM. CDR3 length: 12 amino acids. The CDR3, as DNA: TGTGCCAGCAGCATTTTTGGCCATGGCTACACCTTC. Its translation is CASSIFGHGYTF.

The genes are TRBV7-9 and TRBJ1-1, with D possibly being TRBD1 (6 bases). The germline V gene encodes CDR1 SEHNR and CDR2 FQNEAQ (reference sequence). This CDR3 contains 14 residues. V lost 2 bases, J lost 3 bases, and 10 bases lay in between. The CDR3 region is CASSLSGHHTEAFF. The CDR3 region has the DNA TGTGCCAGCAGCTTATCGGGACACCACACTGAAGCTTTCTTT. Full variable domain (rest looked up from reference TRBV7-9 and TRBJ1-1): DTGVSQNPRHKITKRGQNVTFRCDPISEHNRLYWYRQTLGQGPEFLTYFQNEAQLEKSRLLSDRFSAERPKGSFSTLEIQRTEQGDSAMYLCASSLSGHHTEAFFGQGTRLTVV.

The chain employs TRBV7-8 and TRBJ2-7; D possibly corresponds to TRBD2 (5 bases). CDR3 length: 14 amino acids. V was pared by 5 bases and J by 1 base, with 12 bases between. Looked up from germline, CDR1 is SGHVS and CDR2 is FQNEAQ. The CDR3, as DNA: TGTGCCAGCAGCGAAAGGCGGGTATCCTACGAGCAGTACTTC. Encoded protein: CASSERRVSYEQYF.

The rearrangement uses TRBV5-1 and TRBJ2-1, with 10 bases aligning to TRBD1. Per germline, CDR1 SGHRS and CDR2 YFSETQ. The CDR3 consists of 13 residues. With 4 bases clipped from V and 7 bases from J, the junction kept 2 bases outside the gene matches. CDR3 coding DNA: TGCGCCAGCAGCCAGGGACAGGGGAATGAGCAGTTCTTC. Translating it yields CASSQGQGNEQFF.